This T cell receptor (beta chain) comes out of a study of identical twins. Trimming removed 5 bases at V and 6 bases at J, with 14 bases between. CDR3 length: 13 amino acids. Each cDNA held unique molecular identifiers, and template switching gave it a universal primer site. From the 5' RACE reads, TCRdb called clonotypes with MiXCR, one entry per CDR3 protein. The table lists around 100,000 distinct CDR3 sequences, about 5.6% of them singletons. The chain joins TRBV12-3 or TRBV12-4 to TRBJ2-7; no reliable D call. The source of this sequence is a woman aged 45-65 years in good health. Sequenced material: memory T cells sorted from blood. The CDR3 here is CASSALRGGEQYF. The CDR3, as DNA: TGTGCCAGCAGTGCCTTGAGAGGTGGCGAGCAGTACTTC.